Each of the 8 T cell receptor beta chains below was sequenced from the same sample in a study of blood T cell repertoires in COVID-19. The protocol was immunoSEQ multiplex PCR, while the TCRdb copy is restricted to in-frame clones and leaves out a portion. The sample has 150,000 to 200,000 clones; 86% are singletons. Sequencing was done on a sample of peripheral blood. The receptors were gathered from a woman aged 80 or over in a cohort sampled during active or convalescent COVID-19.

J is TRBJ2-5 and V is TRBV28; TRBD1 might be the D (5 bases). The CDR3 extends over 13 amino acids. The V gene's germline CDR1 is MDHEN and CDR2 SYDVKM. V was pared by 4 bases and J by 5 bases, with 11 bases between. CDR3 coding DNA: TGTGCCAGCAGTTCCGACAGTGGGGAGACCCAGTACTTC. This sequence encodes CASSSDSGETQYF.

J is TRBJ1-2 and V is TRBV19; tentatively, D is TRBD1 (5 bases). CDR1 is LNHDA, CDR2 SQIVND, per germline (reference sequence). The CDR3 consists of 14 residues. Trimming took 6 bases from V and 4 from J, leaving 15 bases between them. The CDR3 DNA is TGTGCCAGTAGAAGCGAAGGGGCCGGCTATGGCTACACCTTC. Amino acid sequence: CASRSEGAGYGYTF.

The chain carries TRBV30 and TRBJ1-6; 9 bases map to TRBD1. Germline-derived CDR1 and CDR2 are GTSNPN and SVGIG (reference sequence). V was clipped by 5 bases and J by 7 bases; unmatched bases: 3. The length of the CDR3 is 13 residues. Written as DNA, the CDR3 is TGTGCCTGGGCCGGGACAGGGAATTCACCCCTCCACTTT. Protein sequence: CAWAGTGNSPLHF.

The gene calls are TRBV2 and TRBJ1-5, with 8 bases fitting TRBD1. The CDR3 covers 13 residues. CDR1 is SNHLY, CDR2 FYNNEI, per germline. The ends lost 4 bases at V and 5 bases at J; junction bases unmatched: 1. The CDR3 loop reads CASSADRDQPQHF. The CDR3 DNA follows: TGTGCCAGCAGTGCGGACAGGGATCAGCCCCAGCATTTT.

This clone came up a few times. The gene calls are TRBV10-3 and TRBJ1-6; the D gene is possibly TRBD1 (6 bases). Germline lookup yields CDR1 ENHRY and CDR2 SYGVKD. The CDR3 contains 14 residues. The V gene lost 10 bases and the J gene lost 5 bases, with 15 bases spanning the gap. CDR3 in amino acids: CATRPGQDNSPLHF. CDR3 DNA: TGTGCCACCCGACCGGGACAAGATAATTCACCCCTCCACTTT.

The CDR3 reads CASSLGGTAYGYGYTF. As DNA, the CDR3 is TGTGCCAGCAGCTTGGGCGGGACAGCCTACGGATATGGCTACACCTTC. This chain joins TRBV5-8 and TRBJ1-2, with 7 bases that match TRBD1. With V trimmed by 0 bases and J by 5 bases, 10 bases remained unmatched. This CDR3 region has 16 residues. Germline V gene sequence: CDR1 SGHTS, CDR2 YDEGEE.

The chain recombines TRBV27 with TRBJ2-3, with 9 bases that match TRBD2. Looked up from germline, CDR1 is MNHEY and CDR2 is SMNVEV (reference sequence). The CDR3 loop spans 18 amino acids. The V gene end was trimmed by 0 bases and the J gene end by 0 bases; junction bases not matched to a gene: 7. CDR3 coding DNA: TGTGCCAGCAGTTTATCGGCGGGAGGGGGCCGGAGCACAGATACGCAGTATTTT. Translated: CASSLSAGGGRSTDTQYF.

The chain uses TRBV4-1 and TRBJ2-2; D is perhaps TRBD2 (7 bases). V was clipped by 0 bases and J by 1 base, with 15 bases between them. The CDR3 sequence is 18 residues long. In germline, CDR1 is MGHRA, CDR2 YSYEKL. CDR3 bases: TGCGCCAGCAGCCAAGAGCGGCGGGGGCTGGGGAACACCGGGGAGCTGTTTTTT. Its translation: CASSQERRGLGNTGELFF.